Following are 23 T cell receptor beta chains from one sample sequenced in a study of T cell responses to AZD1222 COVID-19 vaccine. Assay: immunoSEQ multiplex PCR; the TCRdb copy retains only in-frame clones and omits some. The data show 150,000 to 200,000 clones, with about 92% seen just once and under 11% held by the top ten. The material sequenced was peripheral blood, taken on day 0 of AZD1222 vaccination. These receptors were obtained from an adult in good health.

The CDR3 loop is CASSPGVNGYTF. The CDR3 nucleotides read TGTGCCAGCAGCCCCGGGGTTAATGGCTACACCTTC. The chain couples TRBV4-2 to TRBJ1-2; D remains ambiguous. V shed 4 bases and J shed 6 bases, with 9 bases lying between them. The germline gives CDR1 LGHNA, CDR2 YNFKEQ. CDR3 length: 12 amino acids.

This chain links TRBV7-9 with TRBJ1-1, with D unclear. This CDR3 comprises 15 residues. V was pared by 0 bases and J by 7 bases, with 15 bases between. Germline V gives CDR1 SEHNR, CDR2 FQNEAQ (reference sequence). CDR3 coding DNA: TGTGCCAGCAGCTTAGCGCCCGAGGGCGTGCATGAAGCTTTCTTT. Its translation: CASSLAPEGVHEAFF.

The chain has TRBV18 and TRBJ1-2; D is undetermined. CDR1 is KGHSH and CDR2 is LQKENI in the germline V gene. CDR3 length: 18 amino acids. V lost 3 bases, J lost 0 bases, and 20 bases lay in between. Written as DNA, the CDR3 is TGTGCCAGCTCACCGGGTGCGGGCAGACCCTCGACTAACTATGGCTACACCTTC. Protein: CASSPGAGRPSTNYGYTF.

This chain links TRBV18 with TRBJ2-3, with D unresolved. CDR1 is KGHSH and CDR2 is LQKENI in the germline V gene. Trimming removed 6 bases at V and 2 bases at J, with 9 bases between. The CDR3 is 13 residues long. The CDR3 region has the DNA TGTGCCAGCTCGCCTCAACCCACAGATACGCAGTATTTT. Protein: CASSPQPTDTQYF.

The V gene is TRBV19, the J gene TRBJ1-1; 7 nucleotides match TRBD1. CDR3 length: 16 amino acids. Germline lookup yields CDR1 LNHDA and CDR2 SQIVND (reference sequence). Germline trimming cut 9 bases from V and 0 bases from J; bases unmatched to any gene: 13. The CDR3 sequence: CASRTGQTSMNTEAFF. In nucleotides, the CDR3 is TGTGCCAGCCGGACAGGTCAAACTTCCATGAACACTGAAGCTTTCTTT.

This chain connects TRBV6-6 to TRBJ1-2; a weak D match, TRBD1 (6 bases). V was clipped by 4 bases and J by 5 bases, with 11 bases between them. The CDR3 contains 13 residues. Germline V CDR1 and CDR2: MNHNY, SVGAGI (reference sequence). DNA for the CDR3: TGTGCCAGCAGTTTCACAGGGTATTATGGCTACACCTTC. Translation gives CASSFTGYYGYTF.

V is TRBV19 and J is TRBJ1-5, with TRBD1 matching over 11 bases. CDR1 is LNHDA, CDR2 SQIVND, per germline (reference sequence). CDR3 size: 14 residues. J gave up 11 bases and V 5 bases, and 8 bases lay outside the gene matches. DNA for the CDR3: TGTGCCAGTAGTTCCCGGGACAGGGGGGGGACCCAGCATTTT. Amino acids: CASSSRDRGGTQHF.

This chain uses TRBV7-2 with TRBJ1-6; D is uncertain. The germline V gene encodes CDR1 SGHTA and CDR2 FQGNSA. The CDR3 consists of 14 residues. V lost 3 bases and J 7 bases, leaving 10 bases between the germline ends. The CDR3 is CASSFNDGNSPLHF. The CDR3 nucleotides read TGTGCCAGCAGCTTTAATGACGGGAATTCACCCCTCCACTTT.

The chain has TRBV6-5 and TRBJ2-5, with D possibly being TRBD1 (5 bases). CDR1 MNHEY and CDR2 SVGAGI come from the germline V gene. This CDR3 has 15 amino acids. The V gene lost 6 bases and the J gene lost 1 base, with 15 bases spanning the gap. The CDR3 sequence is CASRSSLRVQETQYF. The CDR3 DNA is TGTGCCAGCAGGTCCAGCCTCAGGGTCCAAGAGACCCAGTACTTC.

DNA of the CDR3: TGTGCCACCAAGAGAGACAGGGGTTTATACAATGAGCAGTTCTTC. It translates to CATKRDRGLYNEQFF. This chain joins TRBV6-5 and TRBJ2-1; TRBD1 agrees at 8 bases. The CDR3 has 15 residues. Germline assignment: CDR1 MNHEY and CDR2 SVGAGI. J gave up 4 bases and V 10 bases, and 12 bases lay outside the gene matches.

In nucleotides, the CDR3 is TGTGCCACCAGTACGCATGCGGGGAAACAGCCCCAGCATTTT. Translation gives CATSTHAGKQPQHF. J is TRBJ1-5 and V is TRBV24-1; no clear D. V was clipped by 6 bases and J by 7 bases, with 15 bases between them. This CDR3 has 14 amino acids. Germline V gives CDR1 KGHDR, CDR2 SFDVKD.

This clone appeared a single time. The J gene is TRBJ2-1, the V gene TRBV12-5; 11 bases match TRBD2. V trimming: 3 bases; J trimming: 0 bases; junction bases outside the gene matches: 7. CDR1 and CDR2 (germline): LGHNT, FRNRAP. The CDR3 is made up of 18 amino acids. CDR3 coding DNA: TGTGCTAGTGGTTTAACGACTAGCGGGACCAGCTCCTACAATGAGCAGTTCTTC. It codes for CASGLTTSGTSSYNEQFF. Variable domain in full (rest from reference TRBV12-5 and TRBJ2-1): DARVTQTPRHKVTEMGQEVTMRCQPILGHNTVFWYRQTMMQGLELLAYFRNRAPLDDSGMPKDRFSAEMPDATLATLKIQPSEPRDSAVYFCASGLTTSGTSSYNEQFFGPGTRLTVL.

The rearrangement joins TRBV6-6 to TRBJ1-2; tentative D call: TRBD1 (5 bases). There are 17 residues in the CDR3. The V end was cut by 5 bases, the J end by 1 base, with 20 bases between. Germline V gene data show CDR1 as MNHNY and CDR2 as SVGAGI (reference sequence). This chain's CDR3 is CASSLWAGTVDNYGYTF. CDR3 nucleotide sequence: TGTGCCAGCAGTCTGTGGGCAGGGACGGTAGATAACTATGGCTACACCTTC.

V is TRBV30 and J is TRBJ1-4, with D possibly TRBD1 on 6 matching bases. Germline CDR1 GTSNPN, CDR2 SVGIG (reference sequence). The V end lost 0 bases, the J end lost 14 bases, and 16 bases lay between the germline ends. The CDR3 totals 13 residues. The CDR3 spells CAWSVGGGARLFF. The CDR3 coding sequence is TGTGCCTGGAGTGTAGGGGGAGGGGCGAGGCTGTTTTTT.

The table lists this clone with many counts. The chain recombines TRBV6-4 with TRBJ2-6; D gene ambiguous. Trimming stripped 0 bases from V and 3 bases from J, with 6 bases between. The CDR3 runs 15 residues. Per the germline V gene, CDR1 is MRHNA and CDR2 is SNTAGT. CDR3 nucleotides: TGTGCCAGCAGTGACTCGGGGTTTGGGGCCAACGTCCTGACTTTC. This encodes CASSDSGFGANVLTF.

V and J are TRBV12-3 or TRBV12-4 and TRBJ1-2; 7 nucleotides match TRBD1. After removal of 4 bases from V and 2 bases from J, the junction contained 1 base not matched to a gene. CDR3 length: 13 amino acids. CDR3 bases: TGTGCCAGCAGTTGGGGACAGAACTATGGCTACACCTTC. Its translation: CASSWGQNYGYTF.

The chain joins TRBV18 to TRBJ1-5; D remains unclear. Germline CDR1 and CDR2: KGHSH and LQKENI. This CDR3 spans 15 amino acids. V lost 1 base, J lost 1 base, and 8 bases lay in between. The DNA for the CDR3 is TGTGCCAGCTCACCACGTCCTGGGAGCAATCAGCCCCAGCATTTT. It codes for CASSPRPGSNQPQHF.

This clone occurred once. This chain links TRBV28 with TRBJ2-1; 11 nucleotides match TRBD2. V lost 5 bases to trimming and J lost 7 bases; unmatched junction nucleotides: 13. Germline V gene data show CDR1 as MDHEN and CDR2 as SYDVKM. The CDR3 runs to 17 residues. CDR3 nucleotide sequence: TGTGCCAGCAGTCCGGGGAGTAGCGGGGGGGCGAAGAATGAGCAGTTCTTC. Encoded protein: CASSPGSSGGAKNEQFF.

The rearrangement uses TRBV7-9 and TRBJ2-7; no clear D gene. Looked up from germline, CDR1 is SEHNR and CDR2 is FQNEAQ (reference sequence). Trimming removed 1 base from V and 2 bases from J, with 6 bases in between. The CDR3 has 13 amino acids. This chain's CDR3 is CASSLDSTYEQYV. The CDR3 nucleotides read TGTGCCAGCAGCTTAGATTCAACCTACGAGCAGTACGTC.

V gene TRBV30 combines with J gene TRBJ2-7; no reliable D call. V was trimmed by 3 bases and J by 6 bases, leaving 9 bases between them. This CDR3 has 11 residues. Looked up from germline, CDR1 is GTSNPN and CDR2 is SVGIG (reference sequence). The CDR3 nucleotides read TGTGCCTGGAGAAAGGGCCCCGAGCAGTACTTC. Translation: CAWRKGPEQYF. The variable domain in full, with the rest retrieved from reference TRBV30 and TRBJ2-7, is SQTIHQWPATLVQPVGSPLSLECTVEGTSNPNLYWYRQAAGRGLQLLFYSVGIGQISSEVPQNLSASRPQDRQFILSSKKLLLSDSGFYLCAWRKGPEQYFGPGTRLTVT.

The chain has TRBV2 and TRBJ1-5, with D possibly matching TRBD1 (5 bases). V was clipped by 4 bases and J by 3 bases, with 10 bases between them. The germline V gene encodes CDR1 SNHLY and CDR2 FYNNEI. This CDR3 contains 14 residues. The CDR3 DNA reads TGTGCCAGCAGTGTGGGGGAGTTCAATCAGCCCCAGCATTTT. Its protein product is CASSVGEFNQPQHF.

This chain connects TRBV28 to TRBJ2-3; 10 bases fit TRBD2. The junction had 16 bases not matched to a gene; V was cut back by 3 bases and J by 7 bases. In germline, CDR1 is MDHEN, CDR2 SYDVKM. The CDR3 spans 18 residues. CDR3 coding DNA: TGTGCCAGCAGTTTGGTGTACCCAGAGCGGGGGGGGCGAAATACGCAGTATTTT. This codes for CASSLVYPERGGRNTQYF.

This sequence joins TRBV7-2 and TRBJ2-7; 7 bases are shared with TRBD2. Germline loops: CDR1 SGHTA, CDR2 FQGNSA. There are 14 residues in the CDR3. Unmatched junction bases numbered 4, after V lost 1 base and J lost 4 bases. CDR3 nucleotides: TGTGCCAGCAGCTTAGGCCTAGCGGAGTACGAGCAGTACGTC. Its protein product is CASSLGLAEYEQYV.